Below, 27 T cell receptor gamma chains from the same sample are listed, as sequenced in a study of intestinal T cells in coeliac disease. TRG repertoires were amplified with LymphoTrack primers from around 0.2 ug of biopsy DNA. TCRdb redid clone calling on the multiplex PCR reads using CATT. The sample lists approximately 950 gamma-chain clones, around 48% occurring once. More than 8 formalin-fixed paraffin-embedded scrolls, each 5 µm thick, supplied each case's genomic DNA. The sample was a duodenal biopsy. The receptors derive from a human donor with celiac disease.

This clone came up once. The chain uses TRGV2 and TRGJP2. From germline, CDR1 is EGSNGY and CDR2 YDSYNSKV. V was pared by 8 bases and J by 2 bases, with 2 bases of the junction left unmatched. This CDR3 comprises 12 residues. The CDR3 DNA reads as TGTGCCACCTTGAGTAGTGATTGGATCAAGACGTTT. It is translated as CATLSSDWIKTF.

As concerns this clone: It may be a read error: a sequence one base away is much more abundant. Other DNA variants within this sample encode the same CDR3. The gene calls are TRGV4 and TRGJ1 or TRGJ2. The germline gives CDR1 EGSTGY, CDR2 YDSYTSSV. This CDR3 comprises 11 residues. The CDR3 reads CATWDSYKKLF. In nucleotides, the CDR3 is TGTGCCACCTGGGATAGCTATAAGAAACTCTTC.

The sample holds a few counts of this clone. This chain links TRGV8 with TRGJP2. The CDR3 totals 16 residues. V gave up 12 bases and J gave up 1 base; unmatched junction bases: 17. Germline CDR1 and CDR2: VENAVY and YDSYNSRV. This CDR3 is CAHLGHFFSSDWIKTF. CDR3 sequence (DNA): TGTGCCCACCTGGGACATTTCTTTAGTAGTGATTGGATCAAGACGTTT.

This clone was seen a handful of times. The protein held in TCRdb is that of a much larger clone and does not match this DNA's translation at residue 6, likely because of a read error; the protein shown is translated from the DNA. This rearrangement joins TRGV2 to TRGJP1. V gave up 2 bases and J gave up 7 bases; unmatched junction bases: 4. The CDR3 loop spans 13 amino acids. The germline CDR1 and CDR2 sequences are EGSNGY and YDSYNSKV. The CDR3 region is CATWDERGWFKIF. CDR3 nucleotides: TGTGCCACCTGGGACGAGCGTGGTTGGTTCAAGATATTT.

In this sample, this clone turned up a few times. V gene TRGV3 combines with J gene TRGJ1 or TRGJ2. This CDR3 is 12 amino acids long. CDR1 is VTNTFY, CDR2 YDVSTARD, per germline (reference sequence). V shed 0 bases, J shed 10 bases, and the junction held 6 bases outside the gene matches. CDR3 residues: CATWDRPEKKLF. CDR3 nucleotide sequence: TGTGCCACCTGGGACAGGCCCGAGAAGAAACTCTTT.

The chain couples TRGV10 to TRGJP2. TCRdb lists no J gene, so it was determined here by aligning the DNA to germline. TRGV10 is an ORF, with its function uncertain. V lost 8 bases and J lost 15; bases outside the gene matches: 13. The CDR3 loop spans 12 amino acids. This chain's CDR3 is CAAWEFIGFKTF. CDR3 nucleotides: TGTGCTGCGTGGGAGTTCATTGGATTCAAGACGTTT.

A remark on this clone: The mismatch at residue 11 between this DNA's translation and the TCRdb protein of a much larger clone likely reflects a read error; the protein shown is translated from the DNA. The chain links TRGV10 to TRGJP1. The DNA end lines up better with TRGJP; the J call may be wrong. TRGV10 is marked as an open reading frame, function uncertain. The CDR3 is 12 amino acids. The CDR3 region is CAAWPTGWFKVF. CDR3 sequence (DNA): TGTGCTGCGTGGCCCACTGGTTGGTTCAAGGTATTT.

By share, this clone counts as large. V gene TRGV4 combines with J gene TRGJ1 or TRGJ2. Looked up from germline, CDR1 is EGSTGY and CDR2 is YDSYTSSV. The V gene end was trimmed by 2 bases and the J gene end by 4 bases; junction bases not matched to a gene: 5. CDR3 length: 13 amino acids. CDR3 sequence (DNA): TGTGCCACCTGGGATGTATGGTATTATAAGAAACTCTTT. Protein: CATWDVWYYKKLF.

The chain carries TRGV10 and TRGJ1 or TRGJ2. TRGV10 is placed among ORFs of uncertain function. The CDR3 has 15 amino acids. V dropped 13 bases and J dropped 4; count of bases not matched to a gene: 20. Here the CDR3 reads CAGVGLTREYYKKLF. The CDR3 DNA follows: TGTGCTGGCGTGGGATTAACAAGAGAATATTATAAGAAACTCTTT.

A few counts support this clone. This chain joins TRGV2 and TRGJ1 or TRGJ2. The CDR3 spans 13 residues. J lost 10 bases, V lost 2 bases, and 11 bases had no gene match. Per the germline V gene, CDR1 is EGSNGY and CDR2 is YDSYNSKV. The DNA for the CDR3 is TGTGCCACCTGGGACGTCGTTATTATAAAGAAACTCTTT. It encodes CATWDVVIIKKLF.

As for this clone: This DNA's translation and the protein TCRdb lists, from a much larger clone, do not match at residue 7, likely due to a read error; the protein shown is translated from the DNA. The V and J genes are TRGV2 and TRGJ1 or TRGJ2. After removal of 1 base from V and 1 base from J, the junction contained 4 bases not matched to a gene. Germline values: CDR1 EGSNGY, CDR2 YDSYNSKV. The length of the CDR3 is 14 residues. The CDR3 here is CATWDGQNYYKKLF. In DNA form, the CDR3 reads TGTGCCACCTGGGACGGCCAAAATTATTATAAGAAACTCTTT.

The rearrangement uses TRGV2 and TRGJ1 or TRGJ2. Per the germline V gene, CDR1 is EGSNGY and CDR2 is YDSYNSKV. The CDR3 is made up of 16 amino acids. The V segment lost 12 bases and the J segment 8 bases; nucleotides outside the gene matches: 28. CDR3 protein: CADLGRTVLQEDKKLF. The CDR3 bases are TGTGCCGACCTGGGACGGACAGTGCTTCAGGAGGATAAGAAACTCTTT.

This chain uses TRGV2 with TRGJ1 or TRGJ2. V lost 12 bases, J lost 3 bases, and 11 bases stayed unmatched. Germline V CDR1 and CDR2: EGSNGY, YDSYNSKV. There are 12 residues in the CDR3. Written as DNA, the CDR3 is TGTGCCCACCTGGGATCTTATTATAAGAAACTCTTT. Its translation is CAHLGSYYKKLF.

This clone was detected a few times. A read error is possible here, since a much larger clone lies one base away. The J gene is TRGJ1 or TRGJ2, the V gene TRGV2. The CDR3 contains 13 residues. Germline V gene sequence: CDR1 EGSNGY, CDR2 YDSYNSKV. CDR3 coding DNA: TGTGCCACCTGGGACGGACTGGATTATAAGAAACTCTTC. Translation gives CATWDGLDYKKLF.

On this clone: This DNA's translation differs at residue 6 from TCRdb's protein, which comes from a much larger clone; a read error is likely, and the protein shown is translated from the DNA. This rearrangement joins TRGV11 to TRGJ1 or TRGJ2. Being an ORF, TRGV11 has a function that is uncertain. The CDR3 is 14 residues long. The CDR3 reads CACWIGHDYYKKLF. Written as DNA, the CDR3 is TGTGCCTGCTGGATTGGGCACGATTATTATAAGAAACTCTTT.

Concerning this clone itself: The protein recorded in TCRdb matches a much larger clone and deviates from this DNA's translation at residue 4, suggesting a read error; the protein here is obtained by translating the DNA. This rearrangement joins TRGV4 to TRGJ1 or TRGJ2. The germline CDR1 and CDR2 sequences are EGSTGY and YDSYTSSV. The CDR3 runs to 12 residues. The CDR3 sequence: CATRDTDYKKLF. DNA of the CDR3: TGTGCCACCCGGGATACGGATTATAAGAAACTCTTT.

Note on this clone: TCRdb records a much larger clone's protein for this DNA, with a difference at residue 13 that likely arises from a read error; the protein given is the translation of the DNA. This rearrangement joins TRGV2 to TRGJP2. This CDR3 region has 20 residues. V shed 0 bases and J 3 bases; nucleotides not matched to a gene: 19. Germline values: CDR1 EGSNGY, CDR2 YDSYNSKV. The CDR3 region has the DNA TGTGCCACCTGGGACGGGCCCCCGATGTCGGAATTTGGTAGTGATTGGATCAAGACGTTT. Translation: CATWDGPPMSEFGSDWIKTF.

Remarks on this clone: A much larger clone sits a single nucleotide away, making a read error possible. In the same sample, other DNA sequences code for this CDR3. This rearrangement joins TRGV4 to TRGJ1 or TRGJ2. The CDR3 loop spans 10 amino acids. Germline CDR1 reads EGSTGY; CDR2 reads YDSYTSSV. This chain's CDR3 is CATWDEKKLF. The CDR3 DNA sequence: TGCGCCACCTGGGATGAGAAGAAACTCTTT.

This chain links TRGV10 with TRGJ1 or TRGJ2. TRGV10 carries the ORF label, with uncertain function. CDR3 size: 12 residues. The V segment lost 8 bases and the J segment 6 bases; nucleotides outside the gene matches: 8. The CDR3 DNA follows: TGTGCTGCGTGGGATTTTCCTTATAAGAAACTCTTT. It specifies CAAWDFPYKKLF.

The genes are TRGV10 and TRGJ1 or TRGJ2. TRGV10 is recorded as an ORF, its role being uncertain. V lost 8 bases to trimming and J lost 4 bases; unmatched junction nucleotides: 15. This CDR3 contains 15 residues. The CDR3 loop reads CAAWDFLREYYKKLF. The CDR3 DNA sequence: TGTGCTGCGTGGGATTTCCTCCGTGAGTATTATAAGAAACTCTTT.

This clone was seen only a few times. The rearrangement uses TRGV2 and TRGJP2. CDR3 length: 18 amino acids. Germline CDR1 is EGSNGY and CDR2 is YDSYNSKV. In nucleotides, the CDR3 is TGTGCACCTGGGACGGGCCGTTTCGAATATAGTAGTGATTGGATCAAGACGTTT. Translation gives CAPGTGRFEYSSDWIKTF.

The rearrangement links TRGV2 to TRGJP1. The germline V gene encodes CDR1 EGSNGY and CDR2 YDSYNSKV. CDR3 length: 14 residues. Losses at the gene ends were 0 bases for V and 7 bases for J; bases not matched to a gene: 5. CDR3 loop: CATWDGPLGWFKIF. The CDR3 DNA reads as TGTGCCACCTGGGACGGGCCACTTGGTTGGTTCAAGATATTT.

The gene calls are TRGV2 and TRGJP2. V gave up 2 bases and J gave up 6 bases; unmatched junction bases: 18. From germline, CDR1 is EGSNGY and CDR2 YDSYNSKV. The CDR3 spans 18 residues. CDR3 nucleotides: TGTGCCACCTGGGACGAGGGTGACGATGGGGTACGTGATTGGATCAAGACGTTT. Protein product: CATWDEGDDGVRDWIKTF.

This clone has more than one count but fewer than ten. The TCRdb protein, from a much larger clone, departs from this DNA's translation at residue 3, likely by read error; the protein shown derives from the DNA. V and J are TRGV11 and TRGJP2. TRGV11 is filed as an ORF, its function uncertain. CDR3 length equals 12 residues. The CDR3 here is CARWPVLGIKTF. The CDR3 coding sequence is TGTGCCCGCTGGCCCGTCCTAGGGATCAAGACGTTT.

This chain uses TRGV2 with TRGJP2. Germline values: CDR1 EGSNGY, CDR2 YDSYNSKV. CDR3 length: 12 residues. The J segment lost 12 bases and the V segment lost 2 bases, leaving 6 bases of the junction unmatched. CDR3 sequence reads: CATWDAGGIKTF. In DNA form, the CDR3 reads TGTGCCACCTGGGACGCCGGGGGGATCAAGACGTTT.

The chain's CDR3 is CATWTRAYYKKLF. The DNA for the CDR3 is TGTGCCACCTGGACTCGGGCTTATTATAAGAAACTCTTT. V usage is TRGV8 and J usage is TRGJ1 or TRGJ2. From germline, CDR1 is VENAVY and CDR2 YDSYNSRV. Trimming took 6 bases from V and 3 from J; bases not matched to a gene: 8. This CDR3 has 13 residues.

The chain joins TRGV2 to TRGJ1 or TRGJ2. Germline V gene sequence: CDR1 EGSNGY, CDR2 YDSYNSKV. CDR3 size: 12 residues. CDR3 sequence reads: CAPGTGRGEKLF. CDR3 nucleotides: TGTGCACCTGGGACGGGCCGGGGGGAGAAACTCTTT.